This T cell receptor (beta chain) came from a study of T cell therapy after organ transplantation. Study conclusions and caveats: Poor CD8+ T cell yield may explain few expansions in nonresponders.

Sequencing used immunoSEQ multiplex PCR; TCRdb keeps in-frame clones, though not all of them. Counted here are a few thousand clones, 75% occurring once; the ten biggest clones make up roughly 27%. Looked up from germline, CDR1 is KGHSY and CDR2 is FQNENV. V lost 0 bases and J lost 6; bases outside the gene matches: 3. The CDR3 loop spans 14 amino acids. This clone was detected only a few times. Its target is unknown. The sequencing here drew on CD8+ T cells from blood, taken before autologous CMV-specific T cell therapy. The receptor was isolated from a human patient who had received a solid organ transplant and had CMV disease. The rearrangement uses TRBV16 and TRBJ1-2; TRBD1 matches at 8 bases. The CDR3 protein is CASSQSVTGDGYTF. For the CDR3, the DNA is TGTGCCAGCAGCCAATCGGTGACAGGGGATGGCTACACCTTC. The complete variable domain, with remaining parts taken from reference TRBV16 and TRBJ1-2, reads GEEVAQTPKHLVRGEGQKAKLYCAPIKGHSYVFWYQQVLKNEFKFLISFQNENVFDETGMPKERFSAKCLPNSPCSLEIQATKLEDSAVYFCASSQSVTGDGYTFGSGTRLTVV.